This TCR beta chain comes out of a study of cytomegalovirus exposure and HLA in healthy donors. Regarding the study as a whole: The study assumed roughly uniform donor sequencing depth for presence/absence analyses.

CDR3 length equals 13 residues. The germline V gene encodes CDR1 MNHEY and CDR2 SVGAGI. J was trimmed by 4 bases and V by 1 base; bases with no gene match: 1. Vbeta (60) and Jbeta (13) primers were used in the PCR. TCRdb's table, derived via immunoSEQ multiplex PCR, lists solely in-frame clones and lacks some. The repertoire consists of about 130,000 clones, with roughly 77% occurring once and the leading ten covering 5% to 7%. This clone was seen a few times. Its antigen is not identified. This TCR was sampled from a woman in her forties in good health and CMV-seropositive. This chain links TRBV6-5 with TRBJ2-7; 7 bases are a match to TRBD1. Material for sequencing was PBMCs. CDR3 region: CASSYLDRYEQYF. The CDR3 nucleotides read TGTGCCAGCAGTTACTTGGACAGGTACGAGCAGTACTTC.